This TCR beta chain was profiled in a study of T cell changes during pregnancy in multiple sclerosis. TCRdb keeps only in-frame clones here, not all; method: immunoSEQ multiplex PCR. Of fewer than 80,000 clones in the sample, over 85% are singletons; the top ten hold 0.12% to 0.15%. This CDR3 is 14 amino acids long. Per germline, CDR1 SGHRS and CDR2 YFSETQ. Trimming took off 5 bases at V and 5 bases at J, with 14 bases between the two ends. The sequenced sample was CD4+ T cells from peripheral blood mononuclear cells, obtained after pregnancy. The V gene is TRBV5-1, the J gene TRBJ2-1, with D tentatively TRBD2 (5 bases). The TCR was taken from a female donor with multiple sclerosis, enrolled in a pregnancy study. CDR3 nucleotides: TGCGCCAGCAGTCCGGGGAGCGCCGACAATGAGCAGTTCTTC. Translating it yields CASSPGSADNEQFF.